The following is a TCR beta chain sequence with its context. Its matching antigen is unknown. This CDR3 has 15 amino acids. From germline, CDR1 is LNHDA and CDR2 SQIVND (reference sequence). The V segment lost 4 bases and the J segment 13 bases; nucleotides outside the gene matches: 11. This sample is drawn from a study of cytomegalovirus exposure and HLA in healthy donors. Primers included in the PCR were 60 Vbeta and 13 Jbeta primers. Assay: immunoSEQ multiplex PCR; the TCRdb copy retains only in-frame clones and omits some. The data hold over 150,000 clones, with about 80% observed a single time. Study outcomes and limitations: Presence/absence analyses treated sequencing depth as roughly uniform across donors. A missense DCLRE1C variant was associated with V- and J-gene trimming of TCR beta chains in a later analysis, and an independent cohort replicated the association. Rarity characterized most TCR sequences, yet some public TCRs appeared in many donors. The investigators catalogued some 160 TCR beta chains as cytomegalovirus-associated.

This rearrangement joins TRBV19 to TRBJ1-6, with 9 positions matching TRBD1. The material sequenced was PBMCs. The sequence came from a man aged 18-30 years in good health and CMV-seronegative. The chain's CDR3 is CASSRDREDWWPLHF. The CDR3 region has the DNA TGTGCCAGTAGTAGGGACAGGGAGGATTGGTGGCCCCTCCACTTT.